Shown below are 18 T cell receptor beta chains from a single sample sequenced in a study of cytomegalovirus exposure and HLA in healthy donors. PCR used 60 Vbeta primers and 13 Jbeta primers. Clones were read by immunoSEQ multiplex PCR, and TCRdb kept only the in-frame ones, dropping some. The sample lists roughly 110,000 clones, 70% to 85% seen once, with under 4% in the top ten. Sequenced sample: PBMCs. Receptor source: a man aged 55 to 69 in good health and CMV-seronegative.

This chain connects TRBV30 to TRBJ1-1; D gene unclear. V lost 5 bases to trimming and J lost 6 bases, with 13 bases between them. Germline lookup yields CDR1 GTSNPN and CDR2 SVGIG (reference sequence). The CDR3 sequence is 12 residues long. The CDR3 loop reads CAWSGGYSEAFF. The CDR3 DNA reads TGTGCCTGGTCGGGAGGTTATTCTGAAGCTTTCTTT. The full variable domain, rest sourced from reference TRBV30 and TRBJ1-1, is SQTIHQWPATLVQPVGSPLSLECTVEGTSNPNLYWYRQAAGRGLQLLFYSVGIGQISSEVPQNLSASRPQDRQFILSSKKLLLSDSGFYLCAWSGGYSEAFFGQGTRLTVV.

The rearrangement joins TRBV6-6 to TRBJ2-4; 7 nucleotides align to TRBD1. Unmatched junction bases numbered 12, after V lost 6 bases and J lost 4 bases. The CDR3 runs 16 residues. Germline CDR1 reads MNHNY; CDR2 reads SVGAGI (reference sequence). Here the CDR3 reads CASRPGLGQQKNIQYF. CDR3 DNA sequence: TGTGCCAGCAGGCCGGGCTTGGGACAGCAAAAAAACATTCAGTACTTC.

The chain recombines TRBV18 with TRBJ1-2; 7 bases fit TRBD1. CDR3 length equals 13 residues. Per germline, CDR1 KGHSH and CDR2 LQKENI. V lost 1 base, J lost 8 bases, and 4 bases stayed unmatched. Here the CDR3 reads CASSPQGGQGYTF. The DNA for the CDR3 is TGTGCCAGCTCACCACAGGGGGGACAGGGCTACACCTTC.

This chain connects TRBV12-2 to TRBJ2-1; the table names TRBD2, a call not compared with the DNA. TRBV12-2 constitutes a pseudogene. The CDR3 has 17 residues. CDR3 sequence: CASRFPPRSGEYNEQFF. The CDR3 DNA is TGTGCAAGTCGCTTTCCCCCTCGTAGCGGGGAGTACAATGAGCAGTTCTTC.

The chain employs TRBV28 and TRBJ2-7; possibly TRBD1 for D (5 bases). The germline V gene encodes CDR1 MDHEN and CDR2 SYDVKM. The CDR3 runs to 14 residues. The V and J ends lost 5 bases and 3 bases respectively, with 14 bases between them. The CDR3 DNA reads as TGTGCCAGCAGTCCACCGACAGCTAACTACGAGCAGTACGTC. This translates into CASSPPTANYEQYV.

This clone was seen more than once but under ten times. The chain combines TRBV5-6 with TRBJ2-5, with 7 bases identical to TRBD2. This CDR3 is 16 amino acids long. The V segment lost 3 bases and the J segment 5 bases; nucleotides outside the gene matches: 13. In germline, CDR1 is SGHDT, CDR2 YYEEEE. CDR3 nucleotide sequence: TGTGCCAGCAGCTATCGCGGAGCGGGGTTCGAGGAGACCCAGTACTTC. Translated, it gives CASSYRGAGFEETQYF.

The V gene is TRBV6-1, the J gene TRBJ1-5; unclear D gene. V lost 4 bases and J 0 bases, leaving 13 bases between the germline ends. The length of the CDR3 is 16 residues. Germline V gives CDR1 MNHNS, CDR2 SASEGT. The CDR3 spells CASSARTGYSNQPQHF. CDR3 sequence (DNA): TGTGCCAGCAGTGCTCGGACGGGGTATAGCAATCAGCCCCAGCATTTT.

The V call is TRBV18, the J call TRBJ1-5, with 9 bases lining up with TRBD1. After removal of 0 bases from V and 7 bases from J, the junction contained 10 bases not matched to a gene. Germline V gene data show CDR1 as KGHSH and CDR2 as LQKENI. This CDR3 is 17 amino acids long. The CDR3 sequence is CASSPPNPGQGGQPQHF. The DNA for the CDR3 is TGTGCCAGCTCACCACCGAATCCGGGACAGGGTGGACAGCCCCAGCATTTT.

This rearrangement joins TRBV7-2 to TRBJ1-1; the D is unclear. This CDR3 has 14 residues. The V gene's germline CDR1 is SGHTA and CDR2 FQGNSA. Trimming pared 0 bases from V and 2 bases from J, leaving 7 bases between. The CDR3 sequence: CASSLARANTEAFF. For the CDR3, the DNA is TGTGCCAGCAGCTTAGCGCGGGCAAACACTGAAGCTTTCTTT.

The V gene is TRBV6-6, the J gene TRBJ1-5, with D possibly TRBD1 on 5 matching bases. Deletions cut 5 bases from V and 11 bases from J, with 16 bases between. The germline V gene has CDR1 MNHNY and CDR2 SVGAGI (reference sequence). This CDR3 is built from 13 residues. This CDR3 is CASSIEQGGAQHF. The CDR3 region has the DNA TGTGCCAGCAGTATAGAGCAGGGAGGGGCCCAGCATTTT.

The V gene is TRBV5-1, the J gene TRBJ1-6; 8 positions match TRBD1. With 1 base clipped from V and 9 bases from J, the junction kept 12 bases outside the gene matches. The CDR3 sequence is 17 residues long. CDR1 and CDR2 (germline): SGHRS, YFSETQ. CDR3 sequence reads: CASSLFTTTGAGSPLHF. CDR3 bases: TGCGCCAGCAGCTTGTTCACCACGACAGGGGCGGGTTCACCCCTCCACTTT.

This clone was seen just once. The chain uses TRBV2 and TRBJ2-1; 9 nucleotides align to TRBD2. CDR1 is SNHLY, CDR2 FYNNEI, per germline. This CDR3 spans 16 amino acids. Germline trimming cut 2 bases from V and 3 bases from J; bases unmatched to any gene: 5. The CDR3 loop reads CASSELLAGFYNEQFF. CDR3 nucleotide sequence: TGTGCCAGCAGTGAATTGCTAGCGGGGTTCTACAATGAGCAGTTCTTC.

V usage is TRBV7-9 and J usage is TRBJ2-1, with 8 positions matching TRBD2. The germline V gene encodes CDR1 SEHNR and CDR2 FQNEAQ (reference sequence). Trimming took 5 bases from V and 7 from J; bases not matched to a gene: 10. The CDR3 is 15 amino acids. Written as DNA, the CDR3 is TGTGCCAGCAGCCCCCACCTTAGCGGGGCGAATGAGCAGTTCTTC. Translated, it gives CASSPHLSGANEQFF. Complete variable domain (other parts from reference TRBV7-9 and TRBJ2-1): DTGVSQNPRHKITKRGQNVTFRCDPISEHNRLYWYRQTLGQGPEFLTYFQNEAQLEKSRLLSDRFSAERPKGSFSTLEIQRTEQGDSAMYLCASSPHLSGANEQFFGPGTRLTVL.

The CDR3 DNA reads as TGTGCCACCAGCAGGGACAGTAGCTCCTACGAGCAGTACGTC. This encodes CATSRDSSSYEQYV. The chain is built from TRBV15 and TRBJ2-7, with D possibly matching TRBD1 (6 bases). The CDR3 spans 14 residues. Trimming took off 3 bases at V and 0 bases at J, with 9 bases between the two ends. The germline V gene encodes CDR1 LNHNV and CDR2 YYDKDF (reference sequence).

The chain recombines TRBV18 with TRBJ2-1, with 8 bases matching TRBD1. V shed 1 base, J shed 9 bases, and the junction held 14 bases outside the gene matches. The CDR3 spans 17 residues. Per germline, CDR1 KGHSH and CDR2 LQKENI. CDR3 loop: CASSPLGTGLKGGEQFF. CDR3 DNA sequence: TGTGCCAGCTCACCACTTGGGACAGGCCTAAAAGGGGGTGAGCAGTTCTTC.

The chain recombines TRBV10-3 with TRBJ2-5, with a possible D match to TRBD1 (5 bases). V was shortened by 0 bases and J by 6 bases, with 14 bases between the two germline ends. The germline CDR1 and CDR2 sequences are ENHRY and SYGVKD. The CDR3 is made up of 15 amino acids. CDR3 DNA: TGTGCCATCAGTGAGTCCCCTGGGGCCCTGCAGACCCAGTACTTC. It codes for CAISESPGALQTQYF.

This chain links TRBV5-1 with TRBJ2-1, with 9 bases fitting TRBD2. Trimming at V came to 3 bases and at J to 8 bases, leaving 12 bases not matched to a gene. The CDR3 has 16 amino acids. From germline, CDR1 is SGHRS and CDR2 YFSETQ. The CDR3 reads CASSSSVGGGAHEQFF. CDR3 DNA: TGCGCCAGCAGCTCGAGTGTGGGCGGGGGGGCCCATGAGCAGTTCTTC.

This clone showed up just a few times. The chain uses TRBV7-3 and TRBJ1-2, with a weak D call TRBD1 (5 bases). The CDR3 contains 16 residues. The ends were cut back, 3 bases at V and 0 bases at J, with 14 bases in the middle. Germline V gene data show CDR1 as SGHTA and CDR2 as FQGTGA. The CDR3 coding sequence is TGTGCCAGCAGCTTGGGGGGACCCGAGTCTAACTATGGCTACACCTTC. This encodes CASSLGGPESNYGYTF. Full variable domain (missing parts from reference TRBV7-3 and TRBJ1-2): GAGVSQTPSNKVTEKGKYVELRCDPISGHTALYWYRQSLGQGPEFLIYFQGTGAADDSGLPNDRFFAVRPEGSVSTLKIQRTERGDSAVYLCASSLGGPESNYGYTFGSGTRLTVV.